Included here is one T cell receptor (beta chain) sequence, with context. These data originate in a study of CD8+ T cells in alopecia areata. As the sequencing template, cDNA was produced by extracting RNA and reverse transcribing it. Produced via immunoSEQ multiplex PCR; TCRdb's table is partial and in-frame only. The sample yields about 30,000 clones, less than 75% seen once. The germline CDR1 and CDR2 sequences are MGHRA and YSYEKL. V lost 1 base and J 6 bases, leaving 16 bases between the germline ends. CDR3 size: 15 residues. The clonotype comes from a human donor with alopecia areata. The specimen was NKG2D-high CD8+ T cells sorted from blood. The V call is TRBV4-1, the J call TRBJ2-7; tentatively, D is TRBD1 (5 bases). CDR3 DNA sequence: TGCGCCAGCAGCCAAGGGCGGCAGGGCCCCTCCGAGCAGTACTTC. Its translation is CASSQGRQGPSEQYF.